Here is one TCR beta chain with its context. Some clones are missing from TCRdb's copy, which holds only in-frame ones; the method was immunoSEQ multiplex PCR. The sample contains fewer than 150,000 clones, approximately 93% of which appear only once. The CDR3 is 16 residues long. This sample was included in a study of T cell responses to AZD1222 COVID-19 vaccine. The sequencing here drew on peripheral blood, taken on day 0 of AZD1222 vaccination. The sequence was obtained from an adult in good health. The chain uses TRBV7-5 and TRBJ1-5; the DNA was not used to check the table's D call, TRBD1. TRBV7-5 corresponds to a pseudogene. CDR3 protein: CARSVGTANSNQPQHF. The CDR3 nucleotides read TGTGCCAGAAGCGTCGGGACAGCTAATAGCAATCAGCCCCAGCATTTT.